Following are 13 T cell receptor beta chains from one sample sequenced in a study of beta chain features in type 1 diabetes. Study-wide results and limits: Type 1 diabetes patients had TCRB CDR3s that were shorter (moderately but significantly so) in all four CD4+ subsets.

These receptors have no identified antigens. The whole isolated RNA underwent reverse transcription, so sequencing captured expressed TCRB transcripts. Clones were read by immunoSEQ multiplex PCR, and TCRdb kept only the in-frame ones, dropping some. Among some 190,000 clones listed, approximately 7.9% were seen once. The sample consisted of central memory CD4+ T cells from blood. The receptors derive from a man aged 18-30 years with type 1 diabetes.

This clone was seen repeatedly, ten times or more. CDR3 sequence reads: CASSRVFYEQYF. CDR3 DNA sequence: TGTGCCAGCAGCCGTGTCTTCTACGAGCAGTACTTC. V and J are TRBV9 and TRBJ2-7, with D hard to call. Per germline, CDR1 SGDLS and CDR2 YYNGEE. The CDR3 runs to 12 residues. Trimming removed 4 bases from V and 3 bases from J, with 8 bases in between.

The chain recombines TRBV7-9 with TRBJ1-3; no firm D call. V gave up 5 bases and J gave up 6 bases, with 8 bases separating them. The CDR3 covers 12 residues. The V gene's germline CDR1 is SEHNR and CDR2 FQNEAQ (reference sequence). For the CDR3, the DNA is TGTGCCAGCAGCCTATACGAAAACACCATATATTTT. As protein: CASSLYENTIYF.

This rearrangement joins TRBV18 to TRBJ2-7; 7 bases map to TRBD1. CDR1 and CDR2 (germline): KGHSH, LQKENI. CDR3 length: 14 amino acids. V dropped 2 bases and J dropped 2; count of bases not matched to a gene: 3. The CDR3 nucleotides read TGTGCCAGCTCACCAAGTCAGGGGGCCTACGAGCAGTACTTC. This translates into CASSPSQGAYEQYF.

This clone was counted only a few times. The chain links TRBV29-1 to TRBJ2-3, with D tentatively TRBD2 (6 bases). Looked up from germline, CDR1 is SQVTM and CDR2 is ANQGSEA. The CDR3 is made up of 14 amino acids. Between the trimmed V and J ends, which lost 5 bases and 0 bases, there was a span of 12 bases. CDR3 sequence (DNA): TGCAGCGTTCCGGAGGGCGCTAGCACAGATACGCAGTATTTT. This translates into CSVPEGASTDTQYF.

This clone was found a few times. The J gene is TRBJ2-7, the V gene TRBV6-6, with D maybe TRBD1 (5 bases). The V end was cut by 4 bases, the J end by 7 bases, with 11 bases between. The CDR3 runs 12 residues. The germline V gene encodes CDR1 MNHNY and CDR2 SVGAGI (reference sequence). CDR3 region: CASSSGHGEQYF. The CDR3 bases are TGTGCCAGCAGTTCAGGACACGGAGAGCAGTACTTC.

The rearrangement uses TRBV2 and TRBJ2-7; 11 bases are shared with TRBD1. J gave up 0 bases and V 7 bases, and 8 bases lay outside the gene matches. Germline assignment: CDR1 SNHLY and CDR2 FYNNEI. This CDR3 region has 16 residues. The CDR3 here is CASTQGQGAISYEQYF. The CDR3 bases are TGTGCCAGCACCCAAGGACAGGGGGCAATCTCCTACGAGCAGTACTTC. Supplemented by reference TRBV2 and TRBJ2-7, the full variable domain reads EPEVTQTPSHQVTQMGQEVILRCVPISNHLYFYWYRQILGQKVEFLVSFYNNEISEKSEIFDDQFSVERPDGSNFTLKIRSTKLEDSAMYFCASTQGQGAISYEQYFGPGTRLTVT.

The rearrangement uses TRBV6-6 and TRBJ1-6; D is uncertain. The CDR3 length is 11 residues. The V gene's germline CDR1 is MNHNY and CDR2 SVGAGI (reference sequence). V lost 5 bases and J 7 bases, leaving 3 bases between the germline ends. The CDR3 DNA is TGTGCCAGCAGTGGCAATTCACCCCTCCACTTT. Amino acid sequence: CASSGNSPLHF.

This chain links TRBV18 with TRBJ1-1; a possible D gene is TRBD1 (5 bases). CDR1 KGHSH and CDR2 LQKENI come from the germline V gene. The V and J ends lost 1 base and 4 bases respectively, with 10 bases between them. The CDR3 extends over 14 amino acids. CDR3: CASSPQQGTTEAFF. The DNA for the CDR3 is TGTGCCAGCTCACCACAGCAGGGTACCACTGAAGCTTTCTTT.

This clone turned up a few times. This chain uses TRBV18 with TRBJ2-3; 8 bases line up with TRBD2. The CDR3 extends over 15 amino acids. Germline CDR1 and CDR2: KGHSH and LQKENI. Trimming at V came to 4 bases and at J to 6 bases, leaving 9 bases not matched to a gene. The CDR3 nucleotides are TGTGCCAGCTCACAAGTCGGACTAGCAGCGGATACGCAGTATTTT. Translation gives CASSQVGLAADTQYF. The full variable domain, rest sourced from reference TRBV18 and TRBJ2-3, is NAGVMQNPRHLVRRRGQEARLRCSPMKGHSHVYWYRQLPEEGLKFMVYLQKENIIDESGMPKERFSAEFPKEGPSILRIQQVVRGDSAAYFCASSQVGLAADTQYFGPGTRLTVL.

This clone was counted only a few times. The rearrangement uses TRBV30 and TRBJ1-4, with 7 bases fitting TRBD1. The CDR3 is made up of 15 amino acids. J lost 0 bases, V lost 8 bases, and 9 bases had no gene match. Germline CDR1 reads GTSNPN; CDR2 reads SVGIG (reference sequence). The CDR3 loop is CAGLGGTSTNEKLFF. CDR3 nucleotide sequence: TGTGCCGGCTTAGGGGGCACCTCAACTAATGAAAAACTGTTTTTT.

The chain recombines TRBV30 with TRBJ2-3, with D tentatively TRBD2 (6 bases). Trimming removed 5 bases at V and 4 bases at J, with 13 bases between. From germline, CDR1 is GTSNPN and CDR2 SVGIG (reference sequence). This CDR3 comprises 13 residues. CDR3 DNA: TGTGCCTGGGAGGCGGGACGCTCAGATACGCAGTATTTT. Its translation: CAWEAGRSDTQYF.

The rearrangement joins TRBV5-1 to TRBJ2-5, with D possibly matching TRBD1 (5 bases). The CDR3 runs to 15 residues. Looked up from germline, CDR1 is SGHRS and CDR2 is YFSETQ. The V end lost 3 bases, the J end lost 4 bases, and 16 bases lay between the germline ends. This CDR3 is CASSSTEPSVETQYF. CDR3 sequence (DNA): TGCGCCAGCAGCTCGACAGAACCTTCCGTAGAGACCCAGTACTTC.

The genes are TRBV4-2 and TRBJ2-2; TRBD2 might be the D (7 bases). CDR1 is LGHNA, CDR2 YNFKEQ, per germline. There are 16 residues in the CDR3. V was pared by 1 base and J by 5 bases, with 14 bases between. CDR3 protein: CASSQGVGGGTGELFF. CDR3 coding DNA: TGTGCCAGCAGCCAAGGGGTAGGGGGGGGAACCGGGGAGCTGTTTTTT.